Shown below are 9 T cell receptor beta chains from a single sample sequenced in a study of technical replicates of blood from a few donors. TCRdb's table, derived via immunoSEQ multiplex PCR, lists solely in-frame clones and lacks some. The data contain 65,000 to 80,000 clones, 80% to 95% of them singletons. The specimen was T cells isolated from PBMCs. The origin of the receptors is a human donor in good health.

The chain is built from TRBV19 and TRBJ2-7; possibly TRBD1 for D (5 bases). From germline, CDR1 is LNHDA and CDR2 SQIVND (reference sequence). This CDR3 comprises 15 residues. Deletions cut 3 bases from V and 1 base from J, with 13 bases between. CDR3 sequence: CASSILRQGSYEQYF. DNA of the CDR3: TGTGCCAGTAGTATTCTGAGGCAGGGATCCTACGAGCAGTACTTC.

V gene TRBV6-6 combines with J gene TRBJ2-1, with 11 bases identical to TRBD1. V was pared by 7 bases and J by 5 bases, with 10 bases of the junction left unmatched. The CDR3 loop spans 16 amino acids. CDR1 is MNHNY, CDR2 SVGAGI, per germline (reference sequence). The CDR3 reads CASTTSGTGGNNEQFF. DNA for the CDR3: TGTGCCAGCACCACTTCCGGGACAGGGGGGAACAATGAGCAGTTCTTC.

This chain links TRBV4-1 with TRBJ2-7; 8 nucleotides agree with TRBD2. Germline V lookup: CDR1 MGHRA, CDR2 YSYEKL. The CDR3 covers 15 residues. With V trimmed by 0 bases and J by 7 bases, 8 bases remained unmatched. The CDR3 sequence is CASSQDRREGGEQYF. In DNA, the CDR3 is TGCGCCAGCAGCCAAGATAGACGGGAGGGCGGTGAGCAGTACTTC.

This chain joins TRBV6-5 and TRBJ1-1, with 10 nucleotides matching TRBD1. This CDR3 spans 12 amino acids. CDR1 and CDR2 from the germline V gene are MNHEY and SVGAGI. With V trimmed by 6 bases and J by 8 bases, 3 bases remained unmatched. DNA for the CDR3: TGTGCCAGCAGCCAGGACAGGGGGGAAGCTTTCTTT. It specifies CASSQDRGEAFF.

The chain combines TRBV18 with TRBJ2-2; maybe TRBD1 (5 bases). The CDR3 contains 15 residues. V lost 5 bases, J lost 4 bases, and 14 bases lay in between. Looked up from germline, CDR1 is KGHSH and CDR2 is LQKENI. The CDR3 region has the DNA TGTGCCAGCTCAGGCAGTGGCAGGGTCACCGGGGAGCTGTTTTTT. Encoded protein: CASSGSGRVTGELFF.

J is TRBJ2-1 and V is TRBV7-3; 7 bases map to TRBD2. CDR1 and CDR2 (germline): SGHTA, FQGTGA. This CDR3 spans 15 amino acids. The V and J ends lost 2 bases and 7 bases, in that order; junction bases with no gene match: 8. The CDR3 is CASSLRRREINEQFF. For the CDR3, the DNA is TGTGCCAGCAGCTTACGACGGCGGGAGATAAATGAGCAGTTCTTC.

The CDR3 DNA reads TGTGCCTGGAACCGACAGGGGATGACAGATACGCAGTATTTT. Amino acids: CAWNRQGMTDTQYF. The chain employs TRBV30 and TRBJ2-3; 8 positions match TRBD1. The CDR3 length is 14 residues. Germline CDR1 and CDR2: GTSNPN and SVGIG (reference sequence). The J segment lost 3 bases and the V segment lost 4 bases, leaving 6 bases of the junction unmatched.

The V and J genes are TRBV6-1 and TRBJ1-2, with 8 nucleotides matching TRBD1. V was clipped by 7 bases and J by 7 bases; unmatched bases: 14. This CDR3 region has 15 residues. The germline gives CDR1 MNHNS, CDR2 SASEGT. The CDR3 coding sequence is TGTGCCAGCAATCACCAGAGGACAGGGAGAAGTGGCTACACCTTC. It translates to CASNHQRTGRSGYTF.

The rearrangement joins TRBV13 to TRBJ1-2, with 11 nucleotides matching TRBD1. The V gene's germline CDR1 is PRHDT and CDR2 FYEKMQ (reference sequence). With V trimmed by 4 bases and J by 7 bases, 5 bases remained unmatched. CDR3 size: 14 residues. The CDR3 reads CASSSDRGQAGYTF. In nucleotides, the CDR3 is TGTGCCAGCAGCTCGGACAGGGGGCAGGCTGGCTACACCTTC.